This T cell receptor (beta chain) was obtained from a study of OX40 agonist ivuxolimab in advanced cancers. For the study at large: Prior checkpoint blockade (anti-PD-1, anti-PD-L1 or anti-CTLA-4) was permitted; around 39% had it.

This clone showed up just once. Its specificity is not known. Sequencing was performed with immunoSEQ multiplex PCR; in TCRdb, only in-frame clones are kept and a portion is missing. The table lists 95,000 to 100,000 clones, 70% to 85% of them singletons, with around 1.6% in the top ten. Findings and caveats of the study: People who partly responded at 0.1-3.0 mg/kg had some of the least clonal expansion seen. Blood T cells, both CD4+ and CD8+, expanded clonally by week 6 at 0.1 to 3.0 mg/kg. The average count of expanded clones was higher among CD8+ T cells than among CD4+.

Trimming stripped 3 bases from V and 10 bases from J, with 13 bases between. This CDR3 has 13 residues. Germline CDR1 SGHTA, CDR2 FQGNSA. The input for sequencing was CD4+ or CD8+ T cells sorted from blood, taken in a trial of the OX40 agonist ivuxolimab. V is TRBV7-2 and J is TRBJ2-1; maybe TRBD2 (7 bases). The receptor was isolated from an adult with an advanced solid tumor such as melanoma, head and neck, liver or kidney cancer. CDR3 sequence reads: CASSFRRGAEQFF. The CDR3 region has the DNA TGTGCCAGCAGCTTCCGTCGGGGGGCCGAGCAGTTCTTC.